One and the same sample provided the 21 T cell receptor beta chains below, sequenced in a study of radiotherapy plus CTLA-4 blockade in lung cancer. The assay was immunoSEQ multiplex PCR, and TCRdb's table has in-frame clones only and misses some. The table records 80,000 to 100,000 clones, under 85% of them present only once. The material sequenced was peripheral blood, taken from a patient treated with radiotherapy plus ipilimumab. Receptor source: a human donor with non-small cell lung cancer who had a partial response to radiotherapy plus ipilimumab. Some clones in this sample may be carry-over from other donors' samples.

In DNA, the CDR3 is TGTGCCAGTAGTCGGGGAGGGGATTTTTACGAGCAGTACTTC. As protein: CASSRGGDFYEQYF. The chain joins TRBV19 to TRBJ2-7, with TRBD2 matching 7 bases. V shed 5 bases, J shed 4 bases, and the junction held 8 bases outside the gene matches. The CDR3 spans 14 residues. Germline CDR1 LNHDA, CDR2 SQIVND (reference sequence).

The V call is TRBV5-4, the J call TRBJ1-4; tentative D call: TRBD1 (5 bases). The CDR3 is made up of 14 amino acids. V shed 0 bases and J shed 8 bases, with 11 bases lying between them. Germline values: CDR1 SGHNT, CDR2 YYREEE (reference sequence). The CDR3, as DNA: TGTGCCAGCAGCTTGGGTCCGTGGGGCGAAAAACTGTTTTTT. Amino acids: CASSLGPWGEKLFF.

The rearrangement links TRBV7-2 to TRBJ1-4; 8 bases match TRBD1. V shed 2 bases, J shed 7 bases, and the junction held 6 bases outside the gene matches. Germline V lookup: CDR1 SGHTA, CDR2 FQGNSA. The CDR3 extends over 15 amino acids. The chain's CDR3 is CASSLRTGMSEKLFF. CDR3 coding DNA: TGTGCCAGCAGCTTACGGACAGGGATGAGTGAAAAACTGTTTTTT.

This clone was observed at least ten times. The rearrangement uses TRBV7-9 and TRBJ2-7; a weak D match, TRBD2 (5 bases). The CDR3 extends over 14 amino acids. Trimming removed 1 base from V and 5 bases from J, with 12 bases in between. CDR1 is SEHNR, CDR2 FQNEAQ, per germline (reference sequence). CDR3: CASSLGGYSDEQYF. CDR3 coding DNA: TGTGCCAGCAGCTTAGGGGGTTATAGCGACGAGCAGTACTTC.

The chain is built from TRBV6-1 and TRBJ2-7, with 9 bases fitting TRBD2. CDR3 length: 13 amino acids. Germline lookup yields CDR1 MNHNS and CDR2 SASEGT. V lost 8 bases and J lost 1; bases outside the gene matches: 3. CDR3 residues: CASGRGGSYEQYF. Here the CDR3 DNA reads TGTGCCAGCGGGCGGGGGGGTTCCTACGAGCAGTACTTC.

This CDR3 is CASSSNRAGNTIYF. CDR3 DNA sequence: TGTGCCAGCAGCAGTAACAGGGCTGGAAACACCATATATTTT. J is TRBJ1-3 and V is TRBV11-2; maybe TRBD1 (6 bases). CDR1 and CDR2 (germline): SGHAT, FQNNGV. The CDR3 covers 14 residues. Between the trimmed V and J ends, which lost 5 bases and 2 bases, there was a span of 10 bases.

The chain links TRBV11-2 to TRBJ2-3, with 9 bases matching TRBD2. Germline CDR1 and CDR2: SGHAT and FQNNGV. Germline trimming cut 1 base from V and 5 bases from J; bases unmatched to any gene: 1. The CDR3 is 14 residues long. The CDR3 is CASSLGTSVDTQYF. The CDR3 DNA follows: TGTGCCAGCAGCTTAGGGACTAGCGTAGATACGCAGTATTTT.

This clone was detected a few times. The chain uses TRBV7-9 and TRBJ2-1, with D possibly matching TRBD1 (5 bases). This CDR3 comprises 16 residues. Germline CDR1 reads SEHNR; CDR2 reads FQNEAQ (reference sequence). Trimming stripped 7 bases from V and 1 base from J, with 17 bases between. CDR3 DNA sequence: TGTGCCAGCAACCCACTCGGACATGGATCCTACAATGAGCAGTTCTTC. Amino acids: CASNPLGHGSYNEQFF.

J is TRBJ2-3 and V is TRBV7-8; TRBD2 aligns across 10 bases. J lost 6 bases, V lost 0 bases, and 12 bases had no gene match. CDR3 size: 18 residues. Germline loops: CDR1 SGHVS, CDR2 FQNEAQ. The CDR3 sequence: CASSLARTLAGVGDTQYF. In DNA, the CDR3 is TGTGCCAGCAGCTTAGCAAGAACCCTAGCGGGAGTGGGGGATACGCAGTATTTT. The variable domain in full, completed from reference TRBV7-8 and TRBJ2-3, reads GAGVSQSPRYKVAKRGQDVALRCDPISGHVSLFWYQQALGQGPEFLTYFQNEAQLDKSGLPSDRFFAERPEGSVSTLKIQRTQQEDSAVYLCASSLARTLAGVGDTQYFGPGTRLTVL.

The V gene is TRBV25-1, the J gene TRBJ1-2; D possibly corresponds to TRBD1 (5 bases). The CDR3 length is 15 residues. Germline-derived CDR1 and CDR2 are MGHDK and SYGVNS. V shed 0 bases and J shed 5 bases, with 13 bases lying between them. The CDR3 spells CASSEYSQGGYGYTF. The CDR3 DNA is TGTGCCAGCAGTGAATATTCGCAGGGAGGTTATGGCTACACCTTC.

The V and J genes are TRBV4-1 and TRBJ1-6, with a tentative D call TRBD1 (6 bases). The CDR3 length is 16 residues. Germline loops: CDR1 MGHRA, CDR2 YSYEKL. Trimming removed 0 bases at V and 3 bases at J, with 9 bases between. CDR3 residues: CASSQETGFYNSPLHF. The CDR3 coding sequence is TGCGCCAGCAGCCAAGAAACAGGGTTCTATAATTCACCCCTCCACTTT.

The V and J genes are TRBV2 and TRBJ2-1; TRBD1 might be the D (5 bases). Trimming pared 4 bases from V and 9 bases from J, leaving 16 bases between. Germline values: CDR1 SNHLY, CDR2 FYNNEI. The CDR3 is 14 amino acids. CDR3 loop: CASSGQTPLGEQFF. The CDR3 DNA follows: TGTGCCAGCAGTGGACAGACTCCCCTTGGTGAGCAGTTCTTC.

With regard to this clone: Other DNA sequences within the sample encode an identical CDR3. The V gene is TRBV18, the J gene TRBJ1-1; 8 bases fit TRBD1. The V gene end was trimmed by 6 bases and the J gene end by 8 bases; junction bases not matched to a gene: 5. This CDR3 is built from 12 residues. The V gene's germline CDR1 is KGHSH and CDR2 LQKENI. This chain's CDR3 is CASSRTGKEAFF. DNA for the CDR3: TGTGCCAGCTCGCGGACAGGGAAAGAAGCTTTCTTT.

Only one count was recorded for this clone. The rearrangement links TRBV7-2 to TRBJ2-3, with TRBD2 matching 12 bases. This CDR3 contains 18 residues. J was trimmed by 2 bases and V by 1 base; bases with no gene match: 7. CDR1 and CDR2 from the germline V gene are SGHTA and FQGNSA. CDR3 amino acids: CASSLVGLAGTPTDTQYF. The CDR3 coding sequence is TGTGCCAGCAGCTTAGTCGGACTAGCGGGGACCCCCACAGATACGCAGTATTTT.

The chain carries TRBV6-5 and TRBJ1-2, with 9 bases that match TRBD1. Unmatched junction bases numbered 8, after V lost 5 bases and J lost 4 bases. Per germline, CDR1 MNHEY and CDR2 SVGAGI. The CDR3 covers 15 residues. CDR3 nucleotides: TGTGCCAGCAGTCCCGGGACAGGGCGGGTCTATGGCTACACCTTC. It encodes CASSPGTGRVYGYTF.

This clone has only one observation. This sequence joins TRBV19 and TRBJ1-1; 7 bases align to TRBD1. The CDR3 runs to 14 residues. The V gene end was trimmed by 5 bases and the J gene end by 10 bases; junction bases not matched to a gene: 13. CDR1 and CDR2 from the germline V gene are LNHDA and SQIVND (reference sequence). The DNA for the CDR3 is TGTGCCAGTAGTCCCCAGGGGGGTATCCTTAGAGCTTTCTTT. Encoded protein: CASSPQGGILRAFF. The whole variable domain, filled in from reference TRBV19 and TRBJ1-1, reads DGGITQSPKYLFRKEGQNVTLSCEQNLNHDAMYWYRQDPGQGLRLIYYSQIVNDFQKGDIAEGYSVSREKKESFPLTVTSAQKNPTAFYLCASSPQGGILRAFFGQGTRLTVV.

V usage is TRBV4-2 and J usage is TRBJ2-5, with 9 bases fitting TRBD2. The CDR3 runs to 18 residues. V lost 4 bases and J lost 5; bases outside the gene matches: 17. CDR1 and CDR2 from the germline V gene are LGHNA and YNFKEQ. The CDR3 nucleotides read TGTGCCAGCAGCCCCATGTCCCCTAGCGGGAACATACCGGAGACCCAGTACTTC. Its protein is CASSPMSPSGNIPETQYF.

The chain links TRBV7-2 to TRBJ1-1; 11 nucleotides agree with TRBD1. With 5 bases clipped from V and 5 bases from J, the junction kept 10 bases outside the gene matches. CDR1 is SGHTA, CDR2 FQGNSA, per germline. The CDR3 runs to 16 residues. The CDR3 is CASSARRGTGGTEAFF. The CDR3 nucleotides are TGTGCCAGCAGCGCAAGGAGAGGGACAGGGGGGACTGAAGCTTTCTTT.

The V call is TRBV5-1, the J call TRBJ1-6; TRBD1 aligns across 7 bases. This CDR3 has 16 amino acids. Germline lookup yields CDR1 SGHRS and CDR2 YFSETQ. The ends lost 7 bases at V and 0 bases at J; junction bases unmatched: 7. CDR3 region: CASRTGDSSYNSPLHF. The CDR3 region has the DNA TGCGCCAGCCGGACAGGCGATAGCTCCTATAATTCACCCCTCCACTTT.

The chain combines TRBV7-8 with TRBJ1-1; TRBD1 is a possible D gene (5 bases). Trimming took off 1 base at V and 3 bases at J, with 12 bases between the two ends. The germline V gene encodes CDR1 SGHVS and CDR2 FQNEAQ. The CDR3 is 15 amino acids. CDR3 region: CASSLDQGLYTEAFF. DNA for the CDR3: TGTGCCAGCAGCTTAGATCAGGGTTTGTACACTGAAGCTTTCTTT.

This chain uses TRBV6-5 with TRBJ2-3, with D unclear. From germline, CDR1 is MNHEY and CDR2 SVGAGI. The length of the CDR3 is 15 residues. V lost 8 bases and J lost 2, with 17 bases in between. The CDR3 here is CASRTAKKLTDTQYF. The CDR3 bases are TGTGCCAGCCGAACAGCTAAAAAACTCACAGATACGCAGTATTTT.